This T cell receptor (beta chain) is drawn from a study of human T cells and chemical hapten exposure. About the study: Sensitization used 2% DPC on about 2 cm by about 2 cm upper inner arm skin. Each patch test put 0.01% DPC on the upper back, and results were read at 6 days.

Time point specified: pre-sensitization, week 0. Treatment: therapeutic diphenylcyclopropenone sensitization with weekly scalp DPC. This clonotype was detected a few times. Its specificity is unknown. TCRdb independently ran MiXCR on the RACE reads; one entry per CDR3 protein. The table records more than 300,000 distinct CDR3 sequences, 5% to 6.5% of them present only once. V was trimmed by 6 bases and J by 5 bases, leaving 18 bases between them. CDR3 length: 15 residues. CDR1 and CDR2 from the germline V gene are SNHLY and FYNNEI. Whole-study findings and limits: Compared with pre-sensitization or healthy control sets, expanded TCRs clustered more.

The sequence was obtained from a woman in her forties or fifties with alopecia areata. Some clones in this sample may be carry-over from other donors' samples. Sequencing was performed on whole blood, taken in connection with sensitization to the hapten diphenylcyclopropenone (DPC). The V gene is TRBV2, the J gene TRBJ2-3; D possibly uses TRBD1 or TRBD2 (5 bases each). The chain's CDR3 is CASSTGTHKLDTQYF. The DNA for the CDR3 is TGTGCCAGCAGCACCGGGACGCACAAATTAGATACGCAGTATTTT.